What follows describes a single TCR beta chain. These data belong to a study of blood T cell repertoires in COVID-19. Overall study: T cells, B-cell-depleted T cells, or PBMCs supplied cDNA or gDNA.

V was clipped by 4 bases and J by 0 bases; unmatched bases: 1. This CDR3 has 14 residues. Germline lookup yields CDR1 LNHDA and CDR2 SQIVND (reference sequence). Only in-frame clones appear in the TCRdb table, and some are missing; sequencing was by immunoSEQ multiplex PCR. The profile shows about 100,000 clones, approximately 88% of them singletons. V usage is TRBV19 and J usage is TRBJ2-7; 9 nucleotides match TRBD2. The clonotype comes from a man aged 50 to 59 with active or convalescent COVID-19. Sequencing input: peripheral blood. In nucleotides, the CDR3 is TGTGCCAGTAGTACTAGCGGGGTCTCCTACGAGCAGTACTTC. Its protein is CASSTSGVSYEQYF. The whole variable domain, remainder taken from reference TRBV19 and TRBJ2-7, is DGGITQSPKYLFRKEGQNVTLSCEQNLNHDAMYWYRQDPGQGLRLIYYSQIVNDFQKGDIAEGYSVSREKKESFPLTVTSAQKNPTAFYLCASSTSGVSYEQYFGPGTRLTVT.